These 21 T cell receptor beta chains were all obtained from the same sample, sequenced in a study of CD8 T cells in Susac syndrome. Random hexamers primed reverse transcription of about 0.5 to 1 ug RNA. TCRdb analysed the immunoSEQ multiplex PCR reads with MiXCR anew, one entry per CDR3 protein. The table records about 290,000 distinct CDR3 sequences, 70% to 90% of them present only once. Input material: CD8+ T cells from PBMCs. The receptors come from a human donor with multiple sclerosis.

CDR3 in DNA: TGTGCCAGCAGTTACGGAATGGAAACAGGGGTTTTTGAGACCCAGTACTTC. Protein product: CASSYGMETGVFETQYF. The gene calls are TRBV12-3 or TRBV12-4 and TRBJ2-5; TRBD1 matches 7 bases. CDR3 length: 17 amino acids. Trimming cost V 4 bases and J 5 bases; bases outside gene matches: 16.

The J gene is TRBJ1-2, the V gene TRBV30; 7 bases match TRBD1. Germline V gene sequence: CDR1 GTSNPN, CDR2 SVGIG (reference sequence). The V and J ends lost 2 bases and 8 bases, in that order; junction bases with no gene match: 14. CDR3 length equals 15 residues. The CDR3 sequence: CAWSHLRTGFEGYTF. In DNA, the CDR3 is TGTGCCTGGAGTCACCTAAGGACAGGATTCGAAGGCTACACCTTC.

CDR3 amino acids: CASSLGRQGGYTF. CDR3 DNA sequence: TGTGCCAGCAGCTTAGGGAGACAGGGTGGCTACACCTTC. The chain combines TRBV7-9 with TRBJ1-2; 7 nucleotides agree with TRBD1. V lost 1 base, J lost 7 bases, and 3 bases stayed unmatched. The CDR3 has 13 amino acids. Germline V gene sequence: CDR1 SEHNR, CDR2 FQNEAQ (reference sequence).

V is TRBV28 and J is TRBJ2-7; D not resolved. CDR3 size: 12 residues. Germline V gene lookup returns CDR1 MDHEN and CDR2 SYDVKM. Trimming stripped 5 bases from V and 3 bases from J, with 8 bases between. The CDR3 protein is CASSHSGYEQYF. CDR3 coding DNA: TGTGCCAGCAGTCACTCAGGCTACGAGCAGTACTTC. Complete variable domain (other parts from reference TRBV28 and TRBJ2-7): DVKVTQSSRYLVKRTGEKVFLECVQDMDHENMFWYRQDPGLGLRLIYFSYDVKMKEKGDIPEGYSVSREKKERFSLILESASTNQTSMYLCASSHSGYEQYFGPGTRLTVT.

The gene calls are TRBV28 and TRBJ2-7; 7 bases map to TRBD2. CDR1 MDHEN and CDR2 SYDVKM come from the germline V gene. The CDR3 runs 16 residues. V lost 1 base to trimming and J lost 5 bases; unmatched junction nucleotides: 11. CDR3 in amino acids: CASSLLGPSGGDEQYF. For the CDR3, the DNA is TGTGCCAGCAGTTTATTGGGGCCTAGCGGAGGGGACGAGCAGTACTTC.

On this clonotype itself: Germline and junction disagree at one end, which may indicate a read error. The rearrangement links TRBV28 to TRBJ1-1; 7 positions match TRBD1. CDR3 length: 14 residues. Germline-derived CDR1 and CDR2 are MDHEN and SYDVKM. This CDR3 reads CASSPVATGVLRNF. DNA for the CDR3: TGTGCCAGCAGTCCGGTAGCTACAGGGGTGCTAAGGAACTTT.

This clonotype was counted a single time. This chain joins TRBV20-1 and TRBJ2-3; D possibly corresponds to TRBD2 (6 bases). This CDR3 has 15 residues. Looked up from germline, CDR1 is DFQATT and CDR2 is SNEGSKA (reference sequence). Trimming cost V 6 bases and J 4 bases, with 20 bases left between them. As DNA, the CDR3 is TGCAGTGCCCGCGGGGCAGATTATCCACCAGATACGCAGTATTTT. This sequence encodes CSARGADYPPDTQYF.

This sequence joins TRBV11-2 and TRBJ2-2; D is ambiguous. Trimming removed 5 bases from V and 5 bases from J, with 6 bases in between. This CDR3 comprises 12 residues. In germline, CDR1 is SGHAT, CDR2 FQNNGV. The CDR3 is CASSVRTGELFF. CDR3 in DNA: TGTGCCAGCAGCGTGAGAACCGGGGAGCTGTTTTTT.

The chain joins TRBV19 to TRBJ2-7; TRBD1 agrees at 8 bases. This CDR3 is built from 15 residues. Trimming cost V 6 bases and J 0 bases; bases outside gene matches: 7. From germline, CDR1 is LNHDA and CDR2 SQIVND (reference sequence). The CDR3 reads CASSGGQGFSYEQYF. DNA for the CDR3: TGTGCCAGTAGCGGAGGACAGGGCTTCTCCTACGAGCAGTACTTC.

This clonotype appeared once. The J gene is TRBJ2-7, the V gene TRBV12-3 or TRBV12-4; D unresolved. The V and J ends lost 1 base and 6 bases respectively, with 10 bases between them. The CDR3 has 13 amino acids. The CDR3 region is CASSLESMGEQYF. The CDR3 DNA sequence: TGTGCCAGCAGTTTAGAATCGATGGGCGAGCAGTACTTC.

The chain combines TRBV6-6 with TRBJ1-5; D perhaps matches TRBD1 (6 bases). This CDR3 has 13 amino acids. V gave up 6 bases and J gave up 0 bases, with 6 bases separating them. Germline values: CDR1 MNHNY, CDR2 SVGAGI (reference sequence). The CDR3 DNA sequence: TGTGCCAGCAGGGGACATAGCAATCAGCCCCAGCATTTT. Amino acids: CASRGHSNQPQHF.

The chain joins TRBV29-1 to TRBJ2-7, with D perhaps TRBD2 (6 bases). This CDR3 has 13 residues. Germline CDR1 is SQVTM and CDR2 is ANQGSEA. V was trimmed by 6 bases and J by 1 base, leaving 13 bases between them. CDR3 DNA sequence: TGCAGCGTCCGTCCCGCGGGATCCTACGAGCAGTACTTC. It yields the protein CSVRPAGSYEQYF.

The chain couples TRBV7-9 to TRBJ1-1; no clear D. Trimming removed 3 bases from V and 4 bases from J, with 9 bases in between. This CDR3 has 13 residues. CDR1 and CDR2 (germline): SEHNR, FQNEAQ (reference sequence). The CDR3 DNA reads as TGTGCCAGCAGCTTCAGAGCTGGCACTGAAGCTTTCTTT. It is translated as CASSFRAGTEAFF.

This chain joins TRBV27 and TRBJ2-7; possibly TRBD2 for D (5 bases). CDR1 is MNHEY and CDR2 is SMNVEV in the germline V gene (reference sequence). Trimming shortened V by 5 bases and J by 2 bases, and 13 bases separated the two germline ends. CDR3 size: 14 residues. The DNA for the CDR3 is TGTGCCAGCAGTAATCCGGGAACAACCTACGAGCAGTACTTC. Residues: CASSNPGTTYEQYF.

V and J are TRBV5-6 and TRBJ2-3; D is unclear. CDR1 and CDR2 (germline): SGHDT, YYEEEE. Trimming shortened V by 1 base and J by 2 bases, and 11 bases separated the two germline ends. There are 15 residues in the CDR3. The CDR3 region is CASSLLRLDTDTQYF. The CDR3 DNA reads TGTGCCAGCAGCTTGTTGAGGCTAGACACAGATACGCAGTATTTT.

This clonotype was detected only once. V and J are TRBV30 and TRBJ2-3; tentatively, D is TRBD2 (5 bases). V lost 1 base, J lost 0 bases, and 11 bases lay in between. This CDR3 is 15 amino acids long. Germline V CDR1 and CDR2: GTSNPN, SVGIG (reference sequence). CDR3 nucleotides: TGTGCCTGGAGTGGGGAGCGGCCCAGCACAGATACGCAGTATTTT. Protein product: CAWSGERPSTDTQYF.

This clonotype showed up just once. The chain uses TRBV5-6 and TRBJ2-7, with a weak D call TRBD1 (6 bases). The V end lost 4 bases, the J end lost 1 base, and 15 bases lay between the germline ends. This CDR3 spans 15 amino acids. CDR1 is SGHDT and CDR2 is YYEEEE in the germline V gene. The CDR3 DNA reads TGTGCCAGCAGCCCGGACAGTAGAGGTTCCTACGAGCAGTACTTC. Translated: CASSPDSRGSYEQYF. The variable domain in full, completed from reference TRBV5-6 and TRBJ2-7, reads DAGVTQSPTHLIKTRGQQVTLRCSPKSGHDTVSWYQQALGQGPQFIFQYYEEEERQRGNFPDRFSGHQFPNYSSELNVNALLLGDSALYLCASSPDSRGSYEQYFGPGTRLTVT.

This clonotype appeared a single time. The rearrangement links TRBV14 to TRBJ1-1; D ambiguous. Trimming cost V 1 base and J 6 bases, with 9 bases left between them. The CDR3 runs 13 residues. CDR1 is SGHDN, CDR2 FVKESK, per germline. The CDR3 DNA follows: TGTGCCAGCAGCCAAGGGGTGAGCGCTGAAGCTTTCTTT. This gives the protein CASSQGVSAEAFF.

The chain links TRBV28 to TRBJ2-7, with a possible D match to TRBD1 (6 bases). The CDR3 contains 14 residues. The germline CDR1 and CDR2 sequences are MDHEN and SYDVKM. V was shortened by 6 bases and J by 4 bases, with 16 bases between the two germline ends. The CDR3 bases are TGTGCCAGCAGGCCCATGCTACAGGGATACGAGCAGTACTTC. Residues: CASRPMLQGYEQYF. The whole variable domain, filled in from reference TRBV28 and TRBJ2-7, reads DVKVTQSSRYLVKRTGEKVFLECVQDMDHENMFWYRQDPGLGLRLIYFSYDVKMKEKGDIPEGYSVSREKKERFSLILESASTNQTSMYLCASRPMLQGYEQYFGPGTRLTVT.

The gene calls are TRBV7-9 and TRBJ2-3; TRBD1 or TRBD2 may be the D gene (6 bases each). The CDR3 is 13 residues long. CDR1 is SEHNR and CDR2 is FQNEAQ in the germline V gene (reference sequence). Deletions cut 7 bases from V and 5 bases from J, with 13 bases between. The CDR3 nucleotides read TGTGCCAGCAAACTAGAGGGGGGAGATACGCAGTATTTT. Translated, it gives CASKLEGGDTQYF.

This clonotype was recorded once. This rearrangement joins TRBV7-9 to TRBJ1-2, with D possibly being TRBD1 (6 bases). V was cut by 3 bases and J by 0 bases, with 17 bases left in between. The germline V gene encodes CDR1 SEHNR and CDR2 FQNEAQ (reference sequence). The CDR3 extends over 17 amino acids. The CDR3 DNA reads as TGTGCCAGCAGCTTCCCACTACGGACAGAATCTAACTATGGCTACACCTTC. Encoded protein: CASSFPLRTESNYGYTF.